The rows below give T cell receptor beta chains drawn from one sample of a study of stem cell transplantation in POMP-related autoinflammatory disease. Clones were sequenced by immunoSEQ multiplex PCR, and TCRdb holds only the in-frame ones, with some missing. The top ten clones hold more than 0.55% of a sample with over 60,000 clones, roughly 93% of them seen once. The source material was CD4+ T cells from PBMCs, sampled after stem cell transplantation. These receptors all come from a human patient with POMP-related autoinflammation and immune dysregulation (PRAID). Some of these T cells may belong to the graft donor. CDR3s include the opening cysteine and the closing phenylalanine or tryptophan. The D gene is left open where the match is weak. Not every row has a clone size; where given, it reads once, few, many or a size class.

d_call clone_size j_call v_call cdr3_nt cdr3_aa
NA NA TRBJ2-1 TRBV6-2/TRBV6-3 TGTGCCAGCAGTTATGGCGGGAATTACAATGAGCAGTTCTTC CASSYGGNYNEQFF
NA NA TRBJ1-3 TRBV3-1/TRBV3-2 TGTGCCAGCAGCCAAGAATTGTTCTCTGGAAACACCATATATTTT CASSQELFSGNTIYF
TRBD1 NA TRBJ1-2 TRBV5-6 TGTGCCTCGGCTCTCACAGGGGGCTCCGCCATAGGCTACACCTTC CASALTGGSAIGYTF
TRBD2 once TRBJ2-1 TRBV6-5 TGTGCCAGCCAATGGACTAGCGGGGGGCATGAGCAGTTCTTC CASQWTSGGHEQFF
NA NA TRBJ1-1 TRBV12-3/TRBV12-4 TGTGCCAGCAGCCCGGCGGAGTCCCCTGAAGCTTTCTTT CASSPAESPEAFF
TRBD1 once TRBJ1-2 TRBV5-1 TGCGCCAGCGCACCAGGGGGAGGACCCCCGTATGGCTACACCTTC CASAPGGGPPYGYTF
NA once TRBJ2-7 TRBV15 TGTGCCACCAGCAGAGATGTTTTTCTCGAGCAGTACTTC CATSRDVFLEQYF
TRBD2 once TRBJ2-7 TRBV19 TGTGCCAGTAGTATAAGCGGGAGGGCCGGGTCCTACGAGCAGTACTTC CASSISGRAGSYEQYF
NA NA TRBJ2-7 TRBV21-1 TGTGCCAGCAGCAAAGCCAGGAGATTGCCCGGCGAGCAGTACTTC CASSKARRLPGEQYF
NA NA TRBJ2-5 TRBV29-1 TGCAGCGTTCAGTCGGGCAGTAAAGAGACCCAGTACTTC CSVQSGSKETQYF
NA NA TRBJ2-5 TRBV5-4 TGTGCCAGCAGCTTGGACCAGGGGCAAGAGACCCAGTACTTC CASSLDQGQETQYF
NA NA TRBJ1-3 TRBV20-1 TGCGGGGCGGGCTCTGGAAACACCATATATTTT CGAGSGNTIYF
NA NA TRBJ2-1 TRBV18 TGTGCCAGCTCACCAAGGACAGGGGGCGTAGGTGGACTAGCGGGAAAGTTAAGCAATGAGCAGTTCTTC CASSPRTGGVGGLAGKLSNEQFF
NA NA TRBJ1-1 TRBV10-1 TGCGCCAGCAGGGGACCGATGAACACTGAAGCTTTCTTT CASRGPMNTEAFF
TRBD1 NA TRBJ1-3 TRBV6-1 TGTGCCAGCAGTACCGGACAGGGGCGAAGAAACACCATATATTTT CASSTGQGRRNTIYF
NA NA TRBJ2-3 TRBV29-1 TGCAGCGGGGGTTCAGATACGCAGTATTTT CSGGSDTQYF
TRBD1 NA TRBJ2-2 TRBV4-1 TGCGCCAGCAGCCAAGTCCGGGACAGGCGGACCGGGGAGCTGTTTTTT CASSQVRDRRTGELFF
TRBD1 NA TRBJ1-2 TRBV27 TGTGCCAGCAGCCTATTAAACGGACAGGGGTCCTACACCTTC CASSLLNGQGSYTF
TRBD1 NA TRBJ2-2 TRBV2 TGTGCCAGCAGTGAATTAGGACAGGGAGGCACCGGGGAGCTGTTTTTT CASSELGQGGTGELFF
NA NA TRBJ1-4 TRBV11-1 TGTGCCAGCAGCGAAAGACAGACAACTAATGAAAAACTGTTTTTT CASSERQTTNEKLFF
TRBD2 NA TRBJ2-7 TRBV10-3 TGTGCCATCAGTGAGCCTAGCGGTAGTGGGCAGTACTTC CAISEPSGSGQYF
TRBD2 NA TRBJ2-3 TRBV7-2 TGTGCCAGCAGCCCACTAGCGGGAGGTAGCACAGATACGCAGTATTTT CASSPLAGGSTDTQYF
NA NA TRBJ1-3 TRBV29-1 TGCAGCGTTGACAATGGAAACACCATATATTTT CSVDNGNTIYF
NA NA TRBJ1-5 TRBV5-7 TGTGCCAGCAGCCAGAGCCAGGGGCAGCCCCAGCATTTT CASSQSQGQPQHF
TRBD1 NA TRBJ1-4 TRBV27 TGTGCCAGCGCCTCCGGGACAGGACTAGCAACTAATGAAAAACTGTTTTTT CASASGTGLATNEKLFF
NA NA TRBJ1-2 TRBV20-1 TGCAGTGCCCCACATTCGGGTGGCTACACCTTC CSAPHSGGYTF
NA NA TRBJ2-2 TRBV4-1 TGCGCCAGCAGCCACGGGAAACTGAACACCGGGGAGCTGTTTTTT CASSHGKLNTGELFF
NA NA TRBJ2-5 TRBV10-2 TGCGCCACCACGGGACGGCTCCAAGAGACCCAGTACTTC CATTGRLQETQYF
NA few TRBJ1-5 TRBV3-1/TRBV3-2 TGTGCCAGCAGCCAAGGAGGAGGCCCTACGAAACATTTT CASSQGGGPTKHF
NA once TRBJ2-1 TRBV19 TGTGCCAGTAGCGACAGGCACAATGAGCAGTTCTTC CASSDRHNEQFF
TRBD2 NA TRBJ2-3 TRBV19 TGTGCCAGTAGTATGGAGCGGGAAGAGCTCACAGATACGCAGTATTTT CASSMEREELTDTQYF
TRBD2 NA TRBJ2-1 TRBV7-8 TGTGCCAGCAGCCCGAAGCGGGAGACCTACAATGAGCAGTTCTTC CASSPKRETYNEQFF
TRBD2 NA TRBJ2-3 TRBV2 TGTGCCAGCAGTGAAGCGACTAGCGGGGGGGCCGGTGGATTAGATACGCAGTATTTT CASSEATSGGAGGLDTQYF
TRBD2 NA TRBJ2-2 TRBV7-3 TGTGCCAGCAGCCCGGTCCTTGGACGGCCGGGGGGAACCGGGGAGCTGTTTTTT CASSPVLGRPGGTGELFF
NA NA TRBJ1-1 TRBV19 TGTGCCAGTAGTATAGGACAGGCAAGCACTGAAGCTTTCTTT CASSIGQASTEAFF
NA NA TRBJ1-6 TRBV27 TGTGCCAGCAGTTTAGAGGGAGCAAATAATTCACCCCTCCACTTT CASSLEGANNSPLHF
NA NA TRBJ2-1 TRBV10-2 TGCGCCAGCAGAGGGGGACCGGGGGCGGGTCTGCAGTTCTTC CASRGGPGAGLQFF
NA NA TRBJ1-2 TRBV6-1 TGTGCCAGCAGTGAAGGCGGGTTCACCTTC CASSEGGFTF
NA NA TRBJ1-1 TRBV12-5 TGTGCTAGTGGGCAAGGGGACGCCGAAGCTTTCTTT CASGQGDAEAFF
NA NA TRBJ2-7 TRBV7-8 TGTGCCAGCAGCCGCCGGGTTCCCTACGAGCAGTACTTC CASSRRVPYEQYF
TRBD1 once TRBJ2-3 TRBV11-3 TGTGCCAGCAGCTTAGGCCCCGGGACAGGGGGCGATACGCAGTATTTT CASSLGPGTGGDTQYF
TRBD2 NA TRBJ2-1 TRBV5-1 TGCGCCAGCAGCTTTTCCCGGGGGGATGAGCAGTTCTTC CASSFSRGDEQFF
NA NA TRBJ1-3 TRBV6-5 TGTGCCAGCAGCACAGGAAACTCTGGAAACACCATATATTTT CASSTGNSGNTIYF
NA NA TRBJ2-1 TRBV7-9 TGTGCCAGCAGCTTAGCGGGGGCCGCCTACAATGAGCAGTTCTTC CASSLAGAAYNEQFF
NA NA TRBJ2-5 TRBV12-3/TRBV12-4 TGTGCCAGCAGTTTATTAGCGGCGGAGACCCAGTACTTC CASSLLAAETQYF
NA few TRBJ2-5 TRBV6-5 TGTGCCAGCAACACAGTCCTTCAAGAGACCCAGTACTTC CASNTVLQETQYF
TRBD2 NA TRBJ2-2 TRBV10-2 TGCGCCAGCAGACTAGCGGGGCGGGCTGGCACCGGGGAGCTGTTTTTT CASRLAGRAGTGELFF
NA NA TRBJ1-5 TRBV18 TGTGCCAGCTCACCCGAAAGCGGTCAGCCCCAGCATTTT CASSPESGQPQHF
NA few TRBJ1-5 TRBV6-6 TGTGCCAGCAGTCCCGACATATCGGGACAAATTAGCAATCAGCCCCAGCATTTT CASSPDISGQISNQPQHF
TRBD1 NA TRBJ1-5 TRBV6-1 TGTGCCAGCAGTGAGGGACAGATTAGCAATCAGCCCCAGCATTTT CASSEGQISNQPQHF
TRBD2 NA TRBJ2-7 TRBV3-1/TRBV3-2 TGTGCCAGCAGCCAAGAACGACTAGCGGGAGTTTTCGCCTACGAGCAGTACTTC CASSQERLAGVFAYEQYF
TRBD2 NA TRBJ2-3 TRBV7-8 TGTGCCAGCAGCCGGCGGGAGAGGAGTACAGATACGCAGTATTTT CASSRRERSTDTQYF
NA NA TRBJ2-3 TRBV20-1 TGCAGTGCTAGTTCACTCGGGAGCCACACAGATACGCAGTATTTT CSASSLGSHTDTQYF
TRBD2 NA TRBJ2-3 TRBV6-1 TGTGCCAGCAGTGAAAGGAGCGGGGGGGCGACAGATACGCAGTATTTT CASSERSGGATDTQYF
TRBD1 NA TRBJ2-2 TRBV7-8 TGTGCCAGCAGCTTCGACAGGGGAAGGAACACCGGGGAGCTGTTTTTT CASSFDRGRNTGELFF
TRBD2 NA TRBJ2-1 TRBV30 TGTGCCTGGAGACTAGCGGGAATTTACAATGAGCAGTTCTTC CAWRLAGIYNEQFF
NA once TRBJ1-3 TRBV5-1 TGCGCCAGCAGCGTGGAGGACGGAAACACCATATATTTT CASSVEDGNTIYF
TRBD2 once TRBJ2-3 TRBV11-2 TGTGCCAGCAGCCGCGGACTAGCGGCAGATACGCAGTATTTT CASSRGLAADTQYF
NA NA TRBJ2-5 TRBV4-1 TGCGCCAGCAGCCGAGAAAGGGACACACAAGAGACCCAGTACTTC CASSRERDTQETQYF